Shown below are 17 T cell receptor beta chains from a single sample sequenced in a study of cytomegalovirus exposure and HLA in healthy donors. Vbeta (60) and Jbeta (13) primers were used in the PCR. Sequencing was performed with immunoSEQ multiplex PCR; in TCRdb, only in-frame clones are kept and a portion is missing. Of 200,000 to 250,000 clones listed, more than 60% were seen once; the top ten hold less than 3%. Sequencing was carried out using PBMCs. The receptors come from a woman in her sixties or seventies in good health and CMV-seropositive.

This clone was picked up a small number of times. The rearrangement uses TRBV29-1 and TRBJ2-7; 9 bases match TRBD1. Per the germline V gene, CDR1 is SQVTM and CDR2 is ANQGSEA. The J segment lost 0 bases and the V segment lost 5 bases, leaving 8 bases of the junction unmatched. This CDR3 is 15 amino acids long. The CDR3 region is CSVRFRDRASYEQYF. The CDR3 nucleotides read TGCAGCGTTCGATTTAGGGACAGGGCCTCCTACGAGCAGTACTTC.

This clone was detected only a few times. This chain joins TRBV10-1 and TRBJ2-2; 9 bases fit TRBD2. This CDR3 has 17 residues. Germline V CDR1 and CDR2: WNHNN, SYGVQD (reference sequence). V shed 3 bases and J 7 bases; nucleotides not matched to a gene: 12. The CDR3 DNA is TGCGCCAGCAGTGACTCCCGTAGCGGGAGATGGGGCGGGGAGCTGTTTTTT. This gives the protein CASSDSRSGRWGGELFF.

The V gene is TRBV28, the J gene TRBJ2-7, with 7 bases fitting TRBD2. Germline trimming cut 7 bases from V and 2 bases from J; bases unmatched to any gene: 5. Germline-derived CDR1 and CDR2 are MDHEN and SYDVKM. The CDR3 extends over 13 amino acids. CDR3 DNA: TGTGCCAGCACCACCGGGACTACCTACGAGCAGTACTTC. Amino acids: CASTTGTTYEQYF.

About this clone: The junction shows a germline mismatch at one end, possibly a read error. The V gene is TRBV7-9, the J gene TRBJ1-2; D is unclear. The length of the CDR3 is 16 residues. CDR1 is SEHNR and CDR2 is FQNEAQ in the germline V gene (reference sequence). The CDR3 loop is CSSSRGGQLTNYGYTF. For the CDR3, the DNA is TGTTCCAGCAGCCGTGGAGGTCAGCTAACTAACTATGGCTACACCTTC.

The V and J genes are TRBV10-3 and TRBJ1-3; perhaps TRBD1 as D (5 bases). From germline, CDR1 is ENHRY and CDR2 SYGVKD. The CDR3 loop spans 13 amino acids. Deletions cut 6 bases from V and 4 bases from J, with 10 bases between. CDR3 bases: TGTGCCATCAGCAGCAGGGAAGGAAACACCATATATTTT. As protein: CAISSREGNTIYF.

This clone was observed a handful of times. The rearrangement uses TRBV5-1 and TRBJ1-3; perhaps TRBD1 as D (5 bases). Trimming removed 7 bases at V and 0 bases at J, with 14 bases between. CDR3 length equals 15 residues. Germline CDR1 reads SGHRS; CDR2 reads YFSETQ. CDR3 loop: CASQGGGTSGNTIYF. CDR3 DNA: TGCGCCAGCCAGGGTGGTGGTACCTCTGGAAACACCATATATTTT.

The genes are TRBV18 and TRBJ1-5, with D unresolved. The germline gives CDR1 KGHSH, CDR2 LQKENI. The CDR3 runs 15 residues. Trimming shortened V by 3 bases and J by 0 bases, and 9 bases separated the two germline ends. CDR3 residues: CASSPIQDSNQPQHF. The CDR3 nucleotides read TGTGCCAGCTCACCGATTCAGGATAGCAATCAGCCCCAGCATTTT.

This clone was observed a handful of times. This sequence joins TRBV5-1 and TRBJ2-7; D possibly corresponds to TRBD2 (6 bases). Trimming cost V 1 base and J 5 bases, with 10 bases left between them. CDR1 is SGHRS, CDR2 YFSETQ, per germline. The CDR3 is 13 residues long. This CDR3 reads CASSLTGEHEQYF. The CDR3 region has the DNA TGCGCCAGCAGCTTGACGGGAGAACACGAGCAGTACTTC.

The CDR3 DNA reads TGTGCCAGTTCCGGGACAGGTCCTGAGACCCAGTACTTC. Its translation: CASSGTGPETQYF. This chain links TRBV19 with TRBJ2-5, with 8 bases fitting TRBD1. The CDR3 sequence is 13 residues long. CDR1 and CDR2 (germline): LNHDA, SQIVND (reference sequence). V lost 8 bases, J lost 5 bases, and 7 bases stayed unmatched.

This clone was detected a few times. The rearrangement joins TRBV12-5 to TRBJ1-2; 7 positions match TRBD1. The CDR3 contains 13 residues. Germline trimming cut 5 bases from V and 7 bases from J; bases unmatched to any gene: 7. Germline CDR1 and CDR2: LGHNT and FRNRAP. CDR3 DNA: TGTGCTAGTGGTACACACCAGGGGGGTGGCTACACCTTC. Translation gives CASGTHQGGGYTF.

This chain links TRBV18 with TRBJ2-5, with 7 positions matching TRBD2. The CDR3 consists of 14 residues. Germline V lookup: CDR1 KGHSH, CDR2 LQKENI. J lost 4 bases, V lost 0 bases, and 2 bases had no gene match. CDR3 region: CASSPPGGSETQYF. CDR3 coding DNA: TGTGCCAGCTCACCACCGGGAGGGTCAGAGACCCAGTACTTC.

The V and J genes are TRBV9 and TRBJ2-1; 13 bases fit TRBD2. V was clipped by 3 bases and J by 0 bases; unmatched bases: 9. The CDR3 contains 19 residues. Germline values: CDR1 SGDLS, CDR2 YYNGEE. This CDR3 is CASSAGTSGTWSSYNEQFF. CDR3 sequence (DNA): TGTGCCAGCAGCGCAGGGACTAGCGGGACCTGGAGCTCCTACAATGAGCAGTTCTTC.

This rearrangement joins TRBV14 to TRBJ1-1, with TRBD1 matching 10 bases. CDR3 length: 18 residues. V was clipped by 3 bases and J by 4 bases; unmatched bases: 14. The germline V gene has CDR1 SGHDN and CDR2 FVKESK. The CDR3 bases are TGTGCCAGCAGCCACGCGACAGGGGGCGTCAGAAGAGGCACTGAAGCTTTCTTT. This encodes CASSHATGGVRRGTEAFF.

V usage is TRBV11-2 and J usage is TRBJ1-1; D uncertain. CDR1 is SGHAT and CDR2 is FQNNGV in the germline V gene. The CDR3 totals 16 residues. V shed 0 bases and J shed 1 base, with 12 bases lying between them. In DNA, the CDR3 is TGTGCCAGCAGCTTAGATGGGCGGGTCACGAACACTGAAGCTTTCTTT. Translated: CASSLDGRVTNTEAFF.

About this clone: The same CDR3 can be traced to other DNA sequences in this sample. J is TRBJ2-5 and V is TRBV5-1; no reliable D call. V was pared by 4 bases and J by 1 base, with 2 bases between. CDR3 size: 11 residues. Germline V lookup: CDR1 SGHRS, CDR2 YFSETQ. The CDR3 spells CASSLQETQYF. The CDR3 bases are TGCGCCAGCAGCCTCCAAGAGACCCAGTACTTC.

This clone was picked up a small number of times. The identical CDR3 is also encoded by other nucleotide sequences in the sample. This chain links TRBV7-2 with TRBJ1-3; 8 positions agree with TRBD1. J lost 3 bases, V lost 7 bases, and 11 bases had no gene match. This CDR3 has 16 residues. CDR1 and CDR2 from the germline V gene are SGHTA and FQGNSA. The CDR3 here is CASNLLQGAGGNTIYF. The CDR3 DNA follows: TGTGCCAGCAACCTCCTCCAGGGGGCGGGTGGAAACACCATATATTTT. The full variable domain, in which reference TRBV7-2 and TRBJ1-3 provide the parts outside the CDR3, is GAGVSQSPSNKVTEKGKDVELRCDPISGHTALYWYRQSLGQGLEFLIYFQGNSAPDKSGLPSDRFSAERTGGSVSTLTIQRTQQEDSAVYLCASNLLQGAGGNTIYFGEGSWLTVV.

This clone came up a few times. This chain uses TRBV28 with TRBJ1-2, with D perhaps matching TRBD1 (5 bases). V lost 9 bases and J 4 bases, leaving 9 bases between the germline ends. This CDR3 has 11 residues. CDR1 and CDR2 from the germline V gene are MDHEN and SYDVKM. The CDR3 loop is CARGTGYGYTF. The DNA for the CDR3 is TGTGCCAGGGGTACAGGCTATGGCTACACCTTC.